This T cell receptor (beta chain) originates from a study of PD-L1 blockade in urothelial cancer (dated 2017 in TCRdb). Background on the whole study: Therapy was started in the mid-2010s for all patients, and atezolizumab 1,200 mg was administered intravenously every 3 weeks. About nine tenths of the roughly 30 patients were males with bladder-origin urothelial cancer, and about 65% of the roughly 30 reported a prior smoking history. An ECOG performance status of 0 or 1 was recorded for the patients, and 0 to 3 prior chemotherapy regimens had been received by the patients. Blood samples were analyzed at two time points: 3 weeks after treatment start (second dose) and 6 weeks after treatment start. Blood samples gave a median of approximately 150,000 T cells and 88,000 or so unique TCRs, with a median clonality of approximately 0.08. An exploratory multi-omic analysis was conducted of the somatic, immune and clinical correlates of response to PD-L1 blockade with atezolizumab in urothelial cancer. Pretreatment tumor samples and matched peripheral blood, collected serially before and after atezolizumab treatment, underwent TCR sequencing. Progression-free survival longer than 6 months counted as durable clinical benefit, and TCR features were additionally tested against both progression-free and overall survival. In the same patients who had TCR sequencing, pretreatment tumors also underwent whole exome sequencing and RNA sequencing. Durable clinical benefit was achieved by nine patients but not by the remaining 20. Pretreatment blood TCR-seq was available for about 28 patients, at least one posttreatment blood collection was obtained for 25 or so patients, and tumor TCR-seq was available for 25 or so patients.

Synthetic TCR analog templates were spiked into each PCR to estimate absolute template abundance from read counts. The immunoSEQ assay used bias-controlled V and J gene primers to amplify TCRbeta CDR3 regions from genomic DNA. Sequencing of rearranged TCRbeta segments was performed at approximately 20X coverage. Processing in the source paper ran as follows. Sequencing errors were corrected by clustering, and CDR3s were annotated against IMGT so that V, D and J genes could be assigned. Downstream analyses used only productive TCRbeta rearrangements, leaving out any out-of-frame or stop-codon sequences. Clonality was calculated as one minus the Shannon entropy normalized by the log of the number of unique productive sequences. Fisher's exact test with Benjamini-Hochberg correction, using a cutoff of adjusted p below 0.01, was how clones that differed between time points or between blood and tumor were identified. TCRdb stores this immuneACCESS table with in-frame sequences only. Part of the clones is absent; in the studies checked, under half of the shortfall reflects unresolved V genes, and no reason is known for the rest. D and trimming come from the DNA, and the V and J calls and clone size come from that table. This sample gives roughly 100,000 clones in total; around 90% of them show up just once. The top ten clonotypes cover roughly 0.97% of the sample.

The time point label, read with the paper, signifies: pretreatment peripheral blood. A total of around 30 patients with locally advanced or metastatic urothelial carcinoma, treated at Memorial Sloan Kettering on a trial protocol, made up the cohort. Peripheral blood mononuclear cells were collected from each patient pretreatment and during treatment, giving between 1 and 8 total time points per patient. The Qiagen DNeasy Blood extraction kit was used to purify genomic DNA from total PBMCs and from tumor samples. PBMCs were collected pretreatment and during treatment and were isolated and stored as previously described. Regarding this clone: Its antigen target is currently unknown. Base-call qualities are not available, and no considerably larger clone is one nucleotide away.

Results and caveats for the whole study, not just this receptor: Small sample size (n ≈ 28) and many exploratory analyses mean the results are intended to be hypothesis-generating. Patients with durable benefit showed greater expansion of tumor-associated TCR clones in peripheral blood 3 weeks after starting treatment (n = 22, p = 0.022). A pretreatment peripheral blood TCR clonality below the median was linked to improved progression-free and overall survival.

Material: PBMCs, obtained around atezolizumab (anti-PD-L1) treatment. This clonotype originated in a woman aged 80 or over with urothelial cancer.

The nucleotides are TGTGCCAGCTCACTACAGGTGAACACTGAAGCTTTCTTT. The translation is CASSLQVNTEAFF. Recombination linked TRBV18 to TRBJ1-1; matching of 5 bases hints at TRBD1 as the D gene. The CDR1 and CDR2 encoded by the germline V gene are KGHSH and LQKENI. V lost 4 bases and J lost 0 bases; the stretch between them is 6 bases long. The CDR3 runs 13 amino acids, cysteine and phenylalanine included. Only the CDR3 DNA stays, 39 bases, in frame from base 1.